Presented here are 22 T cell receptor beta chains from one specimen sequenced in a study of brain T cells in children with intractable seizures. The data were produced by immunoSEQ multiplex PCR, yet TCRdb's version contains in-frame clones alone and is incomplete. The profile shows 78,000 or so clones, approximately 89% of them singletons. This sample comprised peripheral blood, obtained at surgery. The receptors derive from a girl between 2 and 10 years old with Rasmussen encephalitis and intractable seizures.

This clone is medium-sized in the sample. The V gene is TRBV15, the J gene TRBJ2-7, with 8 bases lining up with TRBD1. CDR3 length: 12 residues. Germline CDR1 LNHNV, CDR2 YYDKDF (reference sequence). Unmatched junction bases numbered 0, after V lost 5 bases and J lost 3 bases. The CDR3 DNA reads TGTGCCACCAGCGGGACAGGCTACGAGCAGTACTTC. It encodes CATSGTGYEQYF.

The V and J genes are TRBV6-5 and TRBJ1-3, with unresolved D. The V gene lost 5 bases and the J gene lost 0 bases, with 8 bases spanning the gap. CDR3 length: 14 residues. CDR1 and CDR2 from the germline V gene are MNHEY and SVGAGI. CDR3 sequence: CASSTGNSGNTIYF. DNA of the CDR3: TGTGCCAGCAGTACGGGGAACTCTGGAAACACCATATATTTT.

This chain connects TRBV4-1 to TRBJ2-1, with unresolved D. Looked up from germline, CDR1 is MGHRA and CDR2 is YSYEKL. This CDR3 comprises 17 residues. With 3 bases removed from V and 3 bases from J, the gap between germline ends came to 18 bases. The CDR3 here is CASSHRTARWRYNEQFF. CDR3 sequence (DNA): TGCGCCAGCAGCCATCGGACGGCCAGGTGGCGCTACAATGAGCAGTTCTTC.

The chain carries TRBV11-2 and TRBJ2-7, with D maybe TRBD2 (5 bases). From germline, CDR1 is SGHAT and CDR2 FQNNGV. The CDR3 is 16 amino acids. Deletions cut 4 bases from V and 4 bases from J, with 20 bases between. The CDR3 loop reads CASSSFGEGHLYEQYF. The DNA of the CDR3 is TGTGCCAGCAGCTCATTTGGAGAGGGCCACCTGTACGAGCAGTACTTC.

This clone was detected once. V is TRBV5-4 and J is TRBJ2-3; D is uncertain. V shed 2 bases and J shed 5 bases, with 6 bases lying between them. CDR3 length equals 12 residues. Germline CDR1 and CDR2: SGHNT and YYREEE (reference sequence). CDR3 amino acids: CASSFYRDTQYF. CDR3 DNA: TGTGCCAGCAGCTTTTACCGAGATACGCAGTATTTT.

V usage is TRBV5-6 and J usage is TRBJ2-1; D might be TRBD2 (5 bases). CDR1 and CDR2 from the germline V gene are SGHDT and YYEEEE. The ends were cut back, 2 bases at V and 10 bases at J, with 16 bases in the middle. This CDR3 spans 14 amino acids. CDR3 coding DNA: TGTGCCAGCAGCTTCCCTCCGGAATTAGCGGAGCAGTTCTTC. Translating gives CASSFPPELAEQFF.

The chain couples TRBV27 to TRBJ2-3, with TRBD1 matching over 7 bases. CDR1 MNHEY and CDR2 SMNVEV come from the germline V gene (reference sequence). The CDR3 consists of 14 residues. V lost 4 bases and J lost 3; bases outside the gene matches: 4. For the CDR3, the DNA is TGTGCCAGCAGTTCCAGGACAGGTACAGATACGCAGTATTTT. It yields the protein CASSSRTGTDTQYF.

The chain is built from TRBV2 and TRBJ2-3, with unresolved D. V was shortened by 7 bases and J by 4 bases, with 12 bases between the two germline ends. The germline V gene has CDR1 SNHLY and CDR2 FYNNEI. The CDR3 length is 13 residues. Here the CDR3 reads CASTGRPPDTQYF. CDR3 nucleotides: TGTGCCAGCACTGGCAGGCCCCCAGATACGCAGTATTTT.

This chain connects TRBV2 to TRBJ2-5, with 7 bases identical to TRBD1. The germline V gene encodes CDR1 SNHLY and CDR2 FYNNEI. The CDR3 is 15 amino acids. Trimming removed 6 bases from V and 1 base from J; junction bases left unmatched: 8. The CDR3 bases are TGTGCCAGCAGATACGACAGGGCCAGCCAAGAGACCCAGTACTTC. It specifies CASRYDRASQETQYF.

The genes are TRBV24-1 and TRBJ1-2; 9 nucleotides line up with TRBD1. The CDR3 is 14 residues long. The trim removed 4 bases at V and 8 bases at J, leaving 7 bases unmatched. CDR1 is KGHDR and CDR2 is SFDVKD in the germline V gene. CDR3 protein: CATSDPGQGGGYTF. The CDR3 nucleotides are TGTGCCACCAGTGACCCGGGACAGGGCGGCGGCTACACCTTC.

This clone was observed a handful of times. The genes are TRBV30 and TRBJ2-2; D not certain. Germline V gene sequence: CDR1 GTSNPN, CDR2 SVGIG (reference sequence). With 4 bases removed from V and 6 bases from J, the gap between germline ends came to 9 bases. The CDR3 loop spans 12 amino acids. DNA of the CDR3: TGTGCCTGGATGTCGGTGTCCGGGGAGCTGTTTTTT. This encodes CAWMSVSGELFF.

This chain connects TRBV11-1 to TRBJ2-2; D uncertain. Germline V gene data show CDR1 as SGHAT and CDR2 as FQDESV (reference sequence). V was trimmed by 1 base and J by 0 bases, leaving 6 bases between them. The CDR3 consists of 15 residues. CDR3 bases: TGTGCCAGCAGCTTAGGGCTCGCGAACACCGGGGAGCTGTTTTTT. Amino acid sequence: CASSLGLANTGELFF.

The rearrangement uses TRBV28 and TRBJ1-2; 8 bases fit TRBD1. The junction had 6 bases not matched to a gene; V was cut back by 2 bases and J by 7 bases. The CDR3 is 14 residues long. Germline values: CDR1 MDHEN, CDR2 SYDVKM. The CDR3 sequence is CASSLSAGGRGYTF. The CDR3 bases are TGTGCCAGCAGTTTAAGCGCAGGGGGCCGTGGCTACACCTTC.

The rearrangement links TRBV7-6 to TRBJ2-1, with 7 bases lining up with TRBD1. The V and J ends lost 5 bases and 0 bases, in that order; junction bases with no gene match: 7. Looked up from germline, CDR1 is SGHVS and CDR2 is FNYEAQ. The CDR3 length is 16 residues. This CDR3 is CASSPRQGSSYNEQFF. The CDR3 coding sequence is TGTGCCAGCAGCCCACGACAGGGTAGCTCCTACAATGAGCAGTTCTTC.

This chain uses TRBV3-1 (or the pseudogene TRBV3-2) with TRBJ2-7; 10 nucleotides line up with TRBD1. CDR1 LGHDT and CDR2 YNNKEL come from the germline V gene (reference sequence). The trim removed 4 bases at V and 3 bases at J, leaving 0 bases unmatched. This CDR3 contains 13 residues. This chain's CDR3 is CASSRTGGYEQYF. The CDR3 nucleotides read TGTGCCAGCAGCCGGACAGGGGGCTACGAGCAGTACTTC.

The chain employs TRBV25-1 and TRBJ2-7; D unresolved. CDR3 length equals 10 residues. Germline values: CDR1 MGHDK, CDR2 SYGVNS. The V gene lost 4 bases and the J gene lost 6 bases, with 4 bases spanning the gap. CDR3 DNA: TGTGCCAGCAGTGGCCCCGAGCAGTACTTC. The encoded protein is CASSGPEQYF.

CDR3 DNA: TGTGCCTGGAGTCGGGCAGGGTCCCTCGGTCAGCCCCAGCATTTT. Its translation is CAWSRAGSLGQPQHF. V usage is TRBV30 and J usage is TRBJ1-5, with TRBD1 as a possible D gene (5 bases). The ends were cut back, 2 bases at V and 6 bases at J, with 17 bases in the middle. CDR3 length: 15 amino acids. From germline, CDR1 is GTSNPN and CDR2 SVGIG (reference sequence).

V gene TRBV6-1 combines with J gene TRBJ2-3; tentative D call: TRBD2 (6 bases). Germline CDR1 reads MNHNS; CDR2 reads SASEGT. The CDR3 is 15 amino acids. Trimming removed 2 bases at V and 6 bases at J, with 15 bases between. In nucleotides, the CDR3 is TGTGCCAGCAGTGAACATAGCGGAGCTTTCGATACGCAGTATTTT. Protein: CASSEHSGAFDTQYF.

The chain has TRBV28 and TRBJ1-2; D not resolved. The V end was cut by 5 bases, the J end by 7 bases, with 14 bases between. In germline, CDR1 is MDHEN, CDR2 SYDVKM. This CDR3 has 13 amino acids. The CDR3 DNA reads TGTGCCAGCAGTCCACCAAGGAGGGCTGGCTACACCTTC. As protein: CASSPPRRAGYTF.

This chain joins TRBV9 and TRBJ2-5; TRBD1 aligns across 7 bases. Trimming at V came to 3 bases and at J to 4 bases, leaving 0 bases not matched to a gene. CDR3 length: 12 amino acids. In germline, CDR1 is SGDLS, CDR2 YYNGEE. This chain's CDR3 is CASSGQGETQYF. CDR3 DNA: TGTGCCAGCAGCGGACAGGGAGAGACCCAGTACTTC.

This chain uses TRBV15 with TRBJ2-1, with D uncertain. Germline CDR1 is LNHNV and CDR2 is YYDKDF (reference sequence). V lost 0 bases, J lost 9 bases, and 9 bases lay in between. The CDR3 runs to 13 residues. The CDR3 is CATSRDREREQFF. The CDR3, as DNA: TGTGCCACCAGCAGAGATCGTGAGCGTGAGCAGTTCTTC.

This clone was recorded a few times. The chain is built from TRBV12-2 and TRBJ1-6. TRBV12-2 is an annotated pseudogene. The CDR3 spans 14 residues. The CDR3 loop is CASPNSPYNSPLHF. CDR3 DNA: TGTGCAAGTCCCAATAGTCCCTATAATTCACCCCTCCACTTT.